A single sample gave rise to the 26 T cell receptor beta chains below, sequenced in a study of T cell responses to AZD1222 COVID-19 vaccine. TCRdb keeps only in-frame clones here, not all; method: immunoSEQ multiplex PCR. The sample includes about 150,000 clones, about 90% of them seen just once. This sample comprised peripheral blood, obtained 28 days after the second dose of the MenACWY control vaccine. Receptors originate from an adult who received the MenACWY meningococcal vaccine as a control.

The chain has TRBV7-2 and TRBJ2-1; TRBD2 matches at 13 bases. This CDR3 comprises 14 residues. J lost 10 bases, V lost 6 bases, and 6 bases had no gene match. Per the germline V gene, CDR1 is SGHTA and CDR2 is FQGNSA. CDR3 nucleotide sequence: TGTGCCAGCAGGGGACTAGCGGGACCTCTGGAGCAGTTCTTC. It yields the protein CASRGLAGPLEQFF.

The rearrangement uses TRBV7-9 and TRBJ1-5; 7 bases agree with TRBD1. The CDR3 covers 14 residues. The V and J ends lost 2 bases and 6 bases, in that order; junction bases with no gene match: 4. Germline V gene lookup returns CDR1 SEHNR and CDR2 FQNEAQ (reference sequence). The CDR3 loop reads CASSLSGGGQPQHF. The CDR3 nucleotides read TGTGCCAGCAGCTTATCAGGGGGAGGTCAGCCCCAGCATTTT. The entire variable domain, with the rest obtained from reference TRBV7-9 and TRBJ1-5, is as follows: DTGVSQNPRHKITKRGQNVTFRCDPISEHNRLYWYRQTLGQGPEFLTYFQNEAQLEKSRLLSDRFSAERPKGSFSTLEIQRTEQGDSAMYLCASSLSGGGQPQHFGDGTRLSIL.

The V and J genes are TRBV9 and TRBJ2-5; D is ambiguous. The CDR3 loop spans 15 amino acids. The V and J ends lost 3 bases and 1 base respectively, with 13 bases between them. The germline V gene encodes CDR1 SGDLS and CDR2 YYNGEE. The CDR3 DNA sequence: TGTGCCAGCAGCGCCTCCTCCGGACGCCAAGAGACCCAGTACTTC. This translates into CASSASSGRQETQYF.

The rearrangement joins TRBV9 to TRBJ2-7; weak D call: TRBD1 (6 bases). V dropped 0 bases and J dropped 5 bases, with 6 bases sitting between them. Germline V gene sequence: CDR1 SGDLS, CDR2 YYNGEE. This CDR3 comprises 12 residues. The CDR3: CASSVAGDEQYF. CDR3 nucleotide sequence: TGTGCCAGCAGCGTAGCAGGGGACGAGCAGTACTTC.

The chain combines TRBV2 with TRBJ2-1; maybe TRBD2 (6 bases). Trimming shortened V by 8 bases and J by 3 bases, and 8 bases separated the two germline ends. CDR3 size: 12 residues. Germline V lookup: CDR1 SNHLY, CDR2 FYNNEI. CDR3 loop: CASSRDYNEQFF. The CDR3 DNA is TGTGCCAGCTCGCGGGACTACAATGAGCAGTTCTTC.

CDR3 sequence: CASNIQGSYGYTF. In nucleotides, the CDR3 is TGTGCCAGTAACATACAGGGCTCCTATGGCTACACCTTC. This chain joins TRBV19 and TRBJ1-2, with D perhaps TRBD1 (6 bases). V lost 7 bases to trimming and J lost 4 bases, with 13 bases between them. The CDR3 runs 13 residues. Germline CDR1 is LNHDA and CDR2 is SQIVND (reference sequence).

This clone is a singleton in its sample. The chain links TRBV11-1 to TRBJ2-1, with TRBD2 matching 16 bases. This CDR3 is built from 16 residues. Per germline, CDR1 SGHAT and CDR2 FQDESV (reference sequence). V lost 3 bases to trimming and J lost 8 bases; unmatched junction nucleotides: 4. CDR3 DNA: TGTGCCAGCAGCTTGGGGACTAGCGGGAGGGGCGATGAGCAGTTCTTC. Amino acids: CASSLGTSGRGDEQFF.

The chain uses TRBV9 and TRBJ2-2; possibly TRBD2 for D (6 bases). V was cut by 3 bases and J by 2 bases, with 11 bases left in between. The CDR3 has 15 amino acids. CDR1 is SGDLS and CDR2 is YYNGEE in the germline V gene. CDR3 protein: CASSAPGLNTGELFF. The CDR3 nucleotides read TGTGCCAGCAGCGCCCCGGGACTTAACACCGGGGAGCTGTTTTTT.

This clone was counted ten times or more. V gene TRBV4-3 combines with J gene TRBJ1-4; 7 bases match TRBD1. Germline V gene lookup returns CDR1 LGHNA and CDR2 YSLEER. V was pared by 1 base and J by 8 bases, with 16 bases of the junction left unmatched. This CDR3 comprises 18 residues. In DNA form, the CDR3 reads TGCGCCAGCAGCCAAGTTGCTCGAATACAGGGGAGGGGGGAAAAACTGTTTTTT. This encodes CASSQVARIQGRGEKLFF.

This chain links TRBV28 with TRBJ2-7; a possible D gene is TRBD1 (5 bases). The CDR3 has 11 residues. From germline, CDR1 is MDHEN and CDR2 SYDVKM. The V gene lost 8 bases and the J gene lost 7 bases, with 12 bases spanning the gap. Here the CDR3 reads CASGLGREQYF. CDR3 coding DNA: TGTGCCAGCGGATTGGGGCGGGAGCAGTACTTC.

This sequence joins TRBV5-1 and TRBJ2-1, with unresolved D. Germline values: CDR1 SGHRS, CDR2 YFSETQ. The CDR3 runs 14 residues. V dropped 0 bases and J dropped 0 bases, with 4 bases sitting between them. CDR3 sequence reads: CASSLGDSYNEQFF. The CDR3 DNA is TGCGCCAGCAGCTTGGGGGACTCCTACAATGAGCAGTTCTTC. Drawing the rest from reference TRBV5-1 and TRBJ2-1, the complete variable domain is KAGVTQTPRYLIKTRGQQVTLSCSPISGHRSVSWYQQTPGQGLQFLFEYFSETQRNKGNFPGRFSGRQFSNSRSEMNVSTLELGDSALYLCASSLGDSYNEQFFGPGTRLTVL.

This clone was picked up one time. The rearrangement uses TRBV6-1 and TRBJ2-1, with D uncertain. Germline V gene data show CDR1 as MNHNS and CDR2 as SASEGT. This CDR3 has 11 amino acids. V lost 5 bases to trimming and J lost 6 bases, with 5 bases between them. This CDR3 is CASSLANEQFF. In DNA form, the CDR3 reads TGTGCCAGCAGTTTGGCCAATGAGCAGTTCTTC.

The rearrangement joins TRBV7-2 to TRBJ2-1; D gene ambiguous. V was cut by 1 base and J by 3 bases, with 16 bases left in between. Germline lookup yields CDR1 SGHTA and CDR2 FQGNSA. The CDR3 extends over 17 amino acids. The CDR3 is CASSLEERIDIYNEQFF. CDR3 nucleotide sequence: TGTGCCAGCAGCTTAGAGGAGCGTATAGATATCTACAATGAGCAGTTCTTC.

This clone was counted once. The chain carries TRBV19 and TRBJ1-2; D gene ambiguous. The CDR3 totals 14 residues. CDR1 and CDR2 from the germline V gene are LNHDA and SQIVND (reference sequence). V lost 6 bases and J lost 3, with 14 bases in between. CDR3 coding DNA: TGTGCCAGTAGCCCCGTGACTCTGGACTATGGCTACACCTTC. It is translated as CASSPVTLDYGYTF.

The chain combines TRBV6-4 with TRBJ2-2, with D unresolved. Trimming left V 3 bases short and J 4 bases short, with 3 bases between. The CDR3 extends over 12 amino acids. The germline CDR1 and CDR2 sequences are MRHNA and SNTAGT. The CDR3 sequence: CASSDGTGELFF. CDR3 DNA: TGTGCCAGCAGTGATGGCACCGGGGAGCTGTTTTTT.

The table lists this clone with a few counts. V gene TRBV6-5 combines with J gene TRBJ2-6; D perhaps matches TRBD2 (6 bases). There are 14 residues in the CDR3. Germline-derived CDR1 and CDR2 are MNHEY and SVGAGI. V dropped 7 bases and J dropped 0 bases, with 7 bases sitting between them. Here the CDR3 DNA reads TGTGCCAGCACGGGAGACTCTGGGGCCAACGTCCTGACTTTC. This sequence encodes CASTGDSGANVLTF.

The J gene is TRBJ2-1, the V gene TRBV7-4; D unresolved. In germline, CDR1 is SGHVT, CDR2 SQSDAQ. The CDR3 totals 12 residues. With 1 base removed from V and 10 bases from J, the gap between germline ends came to 8 bases. The CDR3 loop reads CASSLEGSEQFF. In DNA form, the CDR3 reads TGTGCCAGCAGCTTAGAAGGGTCCGAGCAGTTCTTC.

This clone is a singleton in its sample. This rearrangement joins TRBV19 to TRBJ1-4, with D unresolved. V was clipped by 5 bases and J by 5 bases, with 9 bases between them. CDR3 length: 13 amino acids. Germline V gives CDR1 LNHDA, CDR2 SQIVND (reference sequence). This chain's CDR3 is CASSESQNEKLFF. The CDR3 DNA reads TGTGCCAGTAGTGAAAGCCAAAATGAAAAACTGTTTTTT.

The rearrangement joins TRBV5-4 to TRBJ2-3; D is perhaps TRBD1 or TRBD2 (5 bases each). Germline V gene sequence: CDR1 SGHNT, CDR2 YYREEE (reference sequence). This CDR3 spans 17 amino acids. Between the trimmed V and J ends, which lost 4 bases and 2 bases, there was a span of 20 bases. This CDR3 is CASSPGVLGPDTDTQYF. CDR3 in DNA: TGTGCCAGCAGCCCTGGGGTGTTGGGACCAGACACAGATACGCAGTATTTT.

This chain's CDR3 is CASSPGRDRGYQPQHF. CDR3 coding DNA: TGTGCCAGCAGTCCGGGGCGGGACAGGGGCTATCAGCCCCAGCATTTT. The chain is built from TRBV28 and TRBJ1-5; 10 nucleotides align to TRBD1. Germline loops: CDR1 MDHEN, CDR2 SYDVKM. Trimming cost V 5 bases and J 5 bases; bases outside gene matches: 9. The CDR3 spans 16 residues.

The chain's CDR3 is CASRRQELAYEQYF. The CDR3 region has the DNA TGCGCCAGCAGAAGACAGGAACTCGCCTACGAGCAGTACTTC. The chain has TRBV5-1 and TRBJ2-7, with D possibly being TRBD1 (6 bases). Germline assignment: CDR1 SGHRS and CDR2 YFSETQ. CDR3 length: 14 residues. Trimming cost V 5 bases and J 2 bases, with 14 bases left between them.

The chain uses TRBV7-3 and TRBJ2-3; a possible D gene is TRBD2 (5 bases). V gave up 5 bases and J gave up 1 base, with 7 bases separating them. CDR1 is SGHTA and CDR2 is FQGTGA in the germline V gene. There are 13 residues in the CDR3. The CDR3 protein is CASSPAGTDTQYF. The CDR3, as DNA: TGTGCCAGCAGCCCAGCGGGCACAGATACGCAGTATTTT.

In this sample, this clone turned up a few times. V usage is TRBV19 and J usage is TRBJ1-1; D is uncertain. The CDR3 sequence is 14 residues long. From germline, CDR1 is LNHDA and CDR2 SQIVND (reference sequence). With 3 bases removed from V and 1 base from J, the gap between germline ends came to 9 bases. The CDR3, as DNA: TGTGCCAGTAGTATCAGACACCGGAACACTGAAGCTTTCTTT. This encodes CASSIRHRNTEAFF. The entire variable domain, with the rest obtained from reference TRBV19 and TRBJ1-1, is as follows: DGGITQSPKYLFRKEGQNVTLSCEQNLNHDAMYWYRQDPGQGLRLIYYSQIVNDFQKGDIAEGYSVSREKKESFPLTVTSAQKNPTAFYLCASSIRHRNTEAFFGQGTRLTVV.

This chain joins TRBV9 and TRBJ2-7; D ambiguous. This CDR3 has 14 residues. Trimming took off 2 bases at V and 0 bases at J, with 9 bases between the two ends. Looked up from germline, CDR1 is SGDLS and CDR2 is YYNGEE. The CDR3 loop reads CASSVLQNSYEQYF. The CDR3 DNA follows: TGTGCCAGCAGCGTTCTACAAAACTCCTACGAGCAGTACTTC. Full variable domain (outside the CDR3, taken from reference TRBV9 and TRBJ2-7): DSGVTQTPKHLITATGQRVTLRCSPRSGDLSVYWYQQSLDQGLQFLIQYYNGEERAKGNILERFSAQQFPDLHSELNLSSLELGDSALYFCASSVLQNSYEQYFGPGTRLTVT.

The chain recombines TRBV28 with TRBJ2-2, with D hard to call. The CDR3 totals 12 residues. In germline, CDR1 is MDHEN, CDR2 SYDVKM. Between the trimmed V and J ends, which lost 6 bases and 4 bases, there was a span of 6 bases. CDR3 sequence: CASRQSTGELFF. The CDR3 DNA is TGTGCCAGCAGACAGAGCACCGGGGAGCTGTTTTTT.

This clone has only a few counts. V and J are TRBV7-2 and TRBJ2-3; D is possibly TRBD2 (6 bases). The V gene lost 4 bases and the J gene lost 2 bases, with 25 bases spanning the gap. Germline V gene lookup returns CDR1 SGHTA and CDR2 FQGNSA. The CDR3 sequence is 19 residues long. For the CDR3, the DNA is TGTGCCAGCAGCTCCCGCTCCGGTGCGGGGCCTTTCCTCACAGATACGCAGTATTTT. Protein sequence: CASSSRSGAGPFLTDTQYF.